This T cell receptor beta chain was recovered during a study of beta chain features in type 1 diabetes (dated by TCRdb to the late 2010s). Context from the whole study: Mean age, gender distribution, total cell number and subset yield were not different between patients and healthy donors. A total of about 100,000,000 sorted cells were examined across all samples, and RNA yield correlated strongly with the number of cells per subset. In the study, TCRB repertoires of sorted circulating CD4+ T cell subsets from recently diagnosed type 1 diabetes patients were compared with those of matched healthy donors. Whereas all 30 or so donors provided naive and central memory subsets, regulatory and stem cell-like memory subsets were isolated from just 8 patients and about 8 healthy donors.

Per the germline V gene, MDHEN is the CDR1 and SYDVKM is the CDR2. There are 15 amino acids in the CDR3, from cysteine to phenylalanine inclusive. The read is trimmed to its CDR3 DNA, 45 bases read in frame from base 1. Trimming takes 8 bases off V and 3 bases off J; junction bases not matched to a gene: 12. Each donor gave one peripheral blood draw, averaging around 0.11 L, which was collected into heparinised tubes. A BD FACSAria II was used to sort naive, central memory, regulatory and stem cell-like memory CD4+ T cells with a panel that included CD45RO, CCR7, CD25, CD127, CD95 and CD27. All sorted populations exceeded 95% purity. PBMCs were isolated immediately by Lymphoprep density gradient centrifugation and stained directly without culture. So that batch effects would be minimized, each experiment stained and sorted samples in pairs, pairing one healthy donor with one patient. The sample holds a few counts of this clone. No antigen is known for it. Base qualities are not provided; no much larger clone lies one nucleotide away.

The High Capacity cDNA Reverse Transcription Kit was used to reverse transcribe all of the isolated RNA, meaning that expressed TCRB transcripts were what got sequenced. Deep immunoSEQ sequencing was performed on naive, central memory and regulatory T cell samples, with an average of around 3.4 million total reads per sample. Sorted cells were lysed in RLT buffer and RNA was extracted with DNase-treated RNeasy Micro or Mini kits, depending on cell number. To prevent cross-contamination, every cell subset was processed on its own, while patient and healthy donor samples were processed together. The immunoSEQ multiplex PCR was used to amplify TCRB sequences from cDNA, yielding 87-bp fragments that span the CDR3 region. Sequencing of the amplicons was done on the Illumina HiSeq platform. As for the original processing: PCR bias was computationally corrected using synthetic template baselines, reads within Hamming distance 2 were collapsed, and singletons that could not be merged were discarded. Reads were aligned against IMGT to assign V, D and J genes, CDR3 length and insertions or deletions at six rearrangement sites. Within each subset, clonotype counts were normalized to sorted cell number, after which true diversity and Gini coefficients were computed with the tcR R package. The overlap coefficient, calculated on TCRB nucleotide sequences, was used to quantify repertoire sharing. Out-of-frame TCRB sequences from naive cells were analyzed as a proxy for the pre-selection repertoire. Imported from immuneACCESS, the table was reduced by TCRdb to in-frame sequences with V and J called. These copies leave out some clones; in studies compared against another copy, an unresolved V gene accounts for under half, and the cause of the remainder is not known. V and J calls and clone size are given by that table; D and trimming were obtained from the DNA. This sample comprises about 330,000 clones, approximately 11% of them detected only once. Over 0.015% of the sample lies in the top ten.

Summary of the overall study and its limitations: Sequencing cDNA rather than genomic DNA could over-represent highly expressing activated cells, although activation and CD3 levels did not differ between groups. Because the HLA sub-analyses included only small numbers of individuals, any influence of HLA type on TCRB rearrangement was left unresolved. A moderate but significant shortening of TCRB CDR3 length was observed in type 1 diabetes patients in all four CD4+ subsets. Naive, central memory and regulatory TCRB repertoires appeared more similar among patients than among healthy donors. PCR may preferentially amplify shorter templates, but because patient and control samples were amplified and corrected together, any resulting skew would affect both groups equally. At VDJ recombination sites, type 1 diabetes patients had fewer insertions and more deleted nucleotides, which implies abnormalities in thymic rearrangement.

In this chain, TRBV28 is recombined with TRBJ2-7; 8 central bases correspond to TRBD1. Sequencing was carried out using naive CD4+ T cells from blood. Interpreted using the paper, the cell subset or site label stands for: true naive CD4+ T cells. This clonotype was obtained from a woman aged 30 to 39 in good health. CDR3 region: CASGPGTGFNYEQYF. In nucleotide form, the sequence is TGTGCCAGCGGACCGGGGACAGGTTTTAACTACGAGCAGTACTTC.